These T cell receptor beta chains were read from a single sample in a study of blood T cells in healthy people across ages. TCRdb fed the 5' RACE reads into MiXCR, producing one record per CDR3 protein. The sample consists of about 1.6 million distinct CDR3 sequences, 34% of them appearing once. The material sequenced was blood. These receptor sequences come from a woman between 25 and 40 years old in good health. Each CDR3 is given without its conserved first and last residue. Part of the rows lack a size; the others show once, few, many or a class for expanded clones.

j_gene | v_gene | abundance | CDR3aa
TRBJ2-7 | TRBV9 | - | ASSPGTFHYEQY
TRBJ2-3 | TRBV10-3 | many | AIMRGATDTQY
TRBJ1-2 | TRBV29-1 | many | SVDVDRTTYGYT
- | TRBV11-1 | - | ASSLELTDYEQY
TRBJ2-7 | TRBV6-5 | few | ASSYSNEEQY
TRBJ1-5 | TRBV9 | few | ASSLHWGYNQPQH
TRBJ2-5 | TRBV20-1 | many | SARDPEVGETQY
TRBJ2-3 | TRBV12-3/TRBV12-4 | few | ASSLSRGGQY
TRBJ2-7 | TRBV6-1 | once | ASSERQGRVYEQY
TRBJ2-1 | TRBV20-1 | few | SARSRVSSYNEQF
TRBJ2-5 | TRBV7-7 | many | ASSLGRVLQETQY
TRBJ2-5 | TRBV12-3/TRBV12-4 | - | ASSLGLAGEGEQY
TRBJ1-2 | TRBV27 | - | ASSPRVGPAYGYT
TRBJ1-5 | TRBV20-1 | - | SASVHIDQPQH
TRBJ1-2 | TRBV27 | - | ASSAFRGGKYGYT
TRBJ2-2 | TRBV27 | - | ASGIAGLTGELF
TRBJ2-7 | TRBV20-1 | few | SARDVGGRSSYEQY
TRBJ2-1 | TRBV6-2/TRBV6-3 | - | ASSYGTSGGPYNEQF